The sequence of this T cell receptor (beta chain) was determined in a study of blood T cells in healthy people across ages. The second PCR ran roughly 7 to 11 cycles with a sample-barcoded 5' primer and J-beta primers. MiXCR, applied by TCRdb to the 5' RACE reads, yields one record per CDR3 protein. Here the sample spans around 940,000 distinct CDR3 sequences, roughly 47% being singletons. This CDR3 spans 14 amino acids. Germline V gene lookup returns CDR1 SGDLS and CDR2 YYNGEE. Trimming left V 0 bases short and J 0 bases short, with 4 bases between. The chain uses TRBV9 and TRBJ2-1; D is uncertain. The sequencing input was blood. This TCR was sampled from a woman aged 55-70 years in good health. CDR3: CASSVVSSYNEQFF. The CDR3 DNA sequence: TGTGCCAGCAGCGTAGTCAGCTCCTACAATGAGCAGTTCTTC.